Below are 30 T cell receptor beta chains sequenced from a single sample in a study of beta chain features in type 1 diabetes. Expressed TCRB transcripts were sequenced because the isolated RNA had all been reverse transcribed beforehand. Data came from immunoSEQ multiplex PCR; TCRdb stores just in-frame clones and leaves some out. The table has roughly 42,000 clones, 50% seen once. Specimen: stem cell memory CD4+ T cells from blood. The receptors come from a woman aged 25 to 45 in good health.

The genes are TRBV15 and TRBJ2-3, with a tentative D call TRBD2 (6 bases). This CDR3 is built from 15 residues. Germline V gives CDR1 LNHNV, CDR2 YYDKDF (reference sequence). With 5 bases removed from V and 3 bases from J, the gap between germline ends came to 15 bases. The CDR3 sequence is CATSGRRGWTDTQYF. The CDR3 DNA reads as TGTGCCACCAGCGGAAGACGGGGGTGGACAGATACGCAGTATTTT.

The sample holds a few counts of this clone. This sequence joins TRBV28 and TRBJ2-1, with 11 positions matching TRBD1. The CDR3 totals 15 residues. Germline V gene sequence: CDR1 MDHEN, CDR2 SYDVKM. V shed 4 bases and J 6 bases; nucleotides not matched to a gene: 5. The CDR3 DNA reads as TGTGCCAGCAGTTCCGGACAGGGGGCAGGCAATGAGCAGTTCTTC. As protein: CASSSGQGAGNEQFF.

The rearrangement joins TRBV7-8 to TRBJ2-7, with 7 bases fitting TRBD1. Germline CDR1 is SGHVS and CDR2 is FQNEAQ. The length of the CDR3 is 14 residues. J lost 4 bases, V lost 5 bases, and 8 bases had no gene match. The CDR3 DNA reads TGTGCCAGCAGCACTCGACAGGGTGTTTACGAGCAGTACTTC. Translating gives CASSTRQGVYEQYF.

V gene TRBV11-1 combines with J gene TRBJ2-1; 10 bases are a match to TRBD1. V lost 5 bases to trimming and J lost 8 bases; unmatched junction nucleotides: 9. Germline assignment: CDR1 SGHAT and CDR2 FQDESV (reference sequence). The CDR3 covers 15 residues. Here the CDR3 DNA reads TGTGCCAGCAGCCCTATGGGACAGGGGTTAGATGAGCAGTTCTTC. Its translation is CASSPMGQGLDEQFF.

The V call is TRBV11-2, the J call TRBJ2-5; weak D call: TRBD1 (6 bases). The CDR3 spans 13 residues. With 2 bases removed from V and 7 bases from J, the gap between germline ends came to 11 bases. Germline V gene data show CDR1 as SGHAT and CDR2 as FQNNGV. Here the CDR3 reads CASSLQGWGTQYF. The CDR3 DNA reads TGTGCCAGCAGCTTACAGGGGTGGGGGACCCAGTACTTC.

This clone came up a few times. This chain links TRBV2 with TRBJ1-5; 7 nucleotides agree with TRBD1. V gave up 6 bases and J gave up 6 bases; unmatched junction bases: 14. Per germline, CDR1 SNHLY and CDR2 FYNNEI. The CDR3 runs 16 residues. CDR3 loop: CASSDSTGAGVQPQHF. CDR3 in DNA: TGTGCCAGCAGCGATTCCACAGGGGCTGGGGTTCAGCCCCAGCATTTT.

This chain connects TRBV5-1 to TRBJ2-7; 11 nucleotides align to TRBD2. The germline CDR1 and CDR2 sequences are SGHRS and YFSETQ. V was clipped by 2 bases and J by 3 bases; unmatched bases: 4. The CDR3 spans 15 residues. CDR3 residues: CASSLTSGSFYEQYF. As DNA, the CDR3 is TGCGCCAGCAGCTTAACTAGCGGGAGTTTCTACGAGCAGTACTTC.

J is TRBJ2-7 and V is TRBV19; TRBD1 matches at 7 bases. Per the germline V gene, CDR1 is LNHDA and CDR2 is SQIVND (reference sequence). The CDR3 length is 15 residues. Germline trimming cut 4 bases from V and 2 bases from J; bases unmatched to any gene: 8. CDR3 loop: CASSSRGQKTYEQYF. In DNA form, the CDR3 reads TGTGCCAGTAGTAGCCGGGGACAGAAGACCTACGAGCAGTACTTC.

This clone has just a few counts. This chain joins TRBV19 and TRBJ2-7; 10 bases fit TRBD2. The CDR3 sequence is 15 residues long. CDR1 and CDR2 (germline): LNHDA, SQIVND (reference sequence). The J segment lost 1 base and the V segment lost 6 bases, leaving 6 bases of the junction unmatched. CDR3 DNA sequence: TGTGCCAGTAGACGAGGACTAGCGGCGTCCTACGAGCAGTACTTC. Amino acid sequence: CASRRGLAASYEQYF.

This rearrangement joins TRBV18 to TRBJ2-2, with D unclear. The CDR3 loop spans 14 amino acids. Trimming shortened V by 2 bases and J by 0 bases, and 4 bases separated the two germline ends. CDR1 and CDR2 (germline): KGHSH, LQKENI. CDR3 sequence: CASSPTANTGELFF. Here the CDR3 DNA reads TGTGCCAGCTCACCAACAGCGAACACCGGGGAGCTGTTTTTT.

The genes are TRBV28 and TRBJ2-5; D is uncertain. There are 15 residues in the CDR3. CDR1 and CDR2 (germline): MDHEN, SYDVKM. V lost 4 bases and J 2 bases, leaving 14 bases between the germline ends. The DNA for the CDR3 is TGTGCCAGCAGTTCCCTAACTGGCGGTCAAGAGACCCAGTACTTC. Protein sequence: CASSSLTGGQETQYF.

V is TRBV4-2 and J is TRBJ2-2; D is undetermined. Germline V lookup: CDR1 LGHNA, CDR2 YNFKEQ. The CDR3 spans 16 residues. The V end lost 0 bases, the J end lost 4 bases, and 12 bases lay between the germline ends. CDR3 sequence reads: CASSQDSYFSTGELFF. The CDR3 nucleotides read TGTGCCAGCAGCCAAGATAGTTACTTTTCCACCGGGGAGCTGTTTTTT.

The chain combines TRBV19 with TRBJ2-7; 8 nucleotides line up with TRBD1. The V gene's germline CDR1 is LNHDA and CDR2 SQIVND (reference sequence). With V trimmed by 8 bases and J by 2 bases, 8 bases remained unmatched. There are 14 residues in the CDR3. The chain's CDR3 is CASATGTGAYEQYF. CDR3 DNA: TGTGCCAGTGCGACCGGGACAGGAGCCTACGAGCAGTACTTC.

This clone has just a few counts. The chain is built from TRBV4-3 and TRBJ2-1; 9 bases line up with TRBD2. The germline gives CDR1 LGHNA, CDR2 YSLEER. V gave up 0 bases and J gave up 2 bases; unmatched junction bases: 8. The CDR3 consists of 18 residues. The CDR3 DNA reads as TGCGCCAGCAGCCAAGATCCCCGGGGCGGGAGGGCCTACAATGAGCAGTTCTTC. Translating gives CASSQDPRGGRAYNEQFF.

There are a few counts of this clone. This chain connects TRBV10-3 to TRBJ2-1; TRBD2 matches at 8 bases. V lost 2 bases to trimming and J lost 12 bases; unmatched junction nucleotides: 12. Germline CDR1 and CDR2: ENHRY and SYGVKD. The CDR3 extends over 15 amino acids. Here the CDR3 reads CAISEMASGFYGQFF. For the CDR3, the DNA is TGTGCCATCAGTGAGATGGCTAGCGGGTTTTATGGGCAGTTCTTC.

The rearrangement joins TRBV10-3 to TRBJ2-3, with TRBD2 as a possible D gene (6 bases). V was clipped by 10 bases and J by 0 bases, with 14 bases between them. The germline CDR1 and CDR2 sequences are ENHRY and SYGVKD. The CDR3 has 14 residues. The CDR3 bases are TGTGCCACCTCTATTGGGACTAGCACAGATACGCAGTATTTT. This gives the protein CATSIGTSTDTQYF.

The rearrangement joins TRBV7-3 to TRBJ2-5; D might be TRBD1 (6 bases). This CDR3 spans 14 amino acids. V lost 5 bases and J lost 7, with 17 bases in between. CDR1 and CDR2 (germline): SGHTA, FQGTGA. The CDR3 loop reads CASSPQGAGGTQYF. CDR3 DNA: TGTGCCAGCAGCCCACAGGGTGCTGGGGGGACCCAGTACTTC. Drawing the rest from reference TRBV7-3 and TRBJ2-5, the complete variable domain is GAGVSQTPSNKVTEKGKYVELRCDPISGHTALYWYRQSLGQGPEFLIYFQGTGAADDSGLPNDRFFAVRPEGSVSTLKIQRTERGDSAVYLCASSPQGAGGTQYFGPGTRLLVL.

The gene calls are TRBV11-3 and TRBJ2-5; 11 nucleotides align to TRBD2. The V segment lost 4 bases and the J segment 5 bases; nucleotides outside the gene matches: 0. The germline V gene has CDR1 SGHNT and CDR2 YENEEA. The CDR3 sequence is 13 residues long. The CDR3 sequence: CASSWTSGETQYF. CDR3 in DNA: TGTGCCAGCAGCTGGACTAGCGGGGAGACCCAGTACTTC.

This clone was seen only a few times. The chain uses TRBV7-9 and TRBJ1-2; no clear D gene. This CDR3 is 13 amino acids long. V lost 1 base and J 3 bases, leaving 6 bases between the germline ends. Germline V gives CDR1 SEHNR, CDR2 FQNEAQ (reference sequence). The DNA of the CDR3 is TGTGCCAGCAGCTTAGAAACTGACTATGGCTACACCTTC. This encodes CASSLETDYGYTF.

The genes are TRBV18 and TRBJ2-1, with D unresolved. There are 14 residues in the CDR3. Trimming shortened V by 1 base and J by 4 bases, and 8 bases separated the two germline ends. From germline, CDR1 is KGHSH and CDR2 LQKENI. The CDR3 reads CASSPQTEYNEQFF. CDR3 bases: TGTGCCAGCTCACCACAAACAGAGTACAATGAGCAGTTCTTC.

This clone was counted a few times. The CDR3 loop reads CASGMNEQFF. The CDR3 nucleotides read TGTGCCAGTGGCATGAATGAGCAGTTCTTC. This chain joins TRBV19 and TRBJ2-1; D gene uncertain. V lost 8 bases, J lost 7 bases, and 6 bases lay in between. CDR3 length: 10 amino acids. Looked up from germline, CDR1 is LNHDA and CDR2 is SQIVND (reference sequence).

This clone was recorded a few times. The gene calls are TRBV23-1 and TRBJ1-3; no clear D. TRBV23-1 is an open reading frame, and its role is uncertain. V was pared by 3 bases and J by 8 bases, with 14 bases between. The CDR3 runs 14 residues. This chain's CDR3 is CASSQLTETDTIYF. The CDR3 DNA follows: TGCGCCAGCAGTCAGTTGACTGAGACGGACACCATATATTTT.

This CDR3 reads CASSHGSSGANVLTF. The CDR3 coding sequence is TGTGCCAGCAGCCACGGTAGCTCTGGGGCCAACGTCCTGACTTTC. The rearrangement links TRBV7-2 to TRBJ2-6; D remains ambiguous. Germline V CDR1 and CDR2: SGHTA, FQGNSA. V lost 5 bases to trimming and J lost 0 bases, with 8 bases between them. The CDR3 totals 15 residues. The whole variable domain, filled in from reference TRBV7-2 and TRBJ2-6, reads GAGVSQSPSNKVTEKGKDVELRCDPISGHTALYWYRQSLGQGLEFLIYFQGNSAPDKSGLPSDRFSAERTGGSVSTLTIQRTQQEDSAVYLCASSHGSSGANVLTFGAGSRLTVL.

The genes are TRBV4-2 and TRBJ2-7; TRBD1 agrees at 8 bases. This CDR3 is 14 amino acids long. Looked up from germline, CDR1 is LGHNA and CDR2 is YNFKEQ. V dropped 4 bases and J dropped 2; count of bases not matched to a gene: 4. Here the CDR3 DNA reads TGTGCCAGCAGCCCAGGGGGCCAGACCTACGAGCAGTACTTC. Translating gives CASSPGGQTYEQYF.

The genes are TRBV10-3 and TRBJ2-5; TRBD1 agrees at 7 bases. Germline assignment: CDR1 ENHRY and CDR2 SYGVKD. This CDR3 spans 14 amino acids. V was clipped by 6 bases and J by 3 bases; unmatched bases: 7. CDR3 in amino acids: CAISPGQIEETQYF. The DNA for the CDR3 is TGTGCCATCAGCCCGGGACAGATCGAAGAGACCCAGTACTTC.

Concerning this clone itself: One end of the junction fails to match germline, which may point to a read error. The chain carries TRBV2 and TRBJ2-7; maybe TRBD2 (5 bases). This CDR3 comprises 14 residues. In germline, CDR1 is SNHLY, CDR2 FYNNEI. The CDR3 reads CPSSDWASPYEQYF. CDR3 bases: TGTCCCAGCAGTGATTGGGCTAGCCCCTACGAGCAGTACTTC.

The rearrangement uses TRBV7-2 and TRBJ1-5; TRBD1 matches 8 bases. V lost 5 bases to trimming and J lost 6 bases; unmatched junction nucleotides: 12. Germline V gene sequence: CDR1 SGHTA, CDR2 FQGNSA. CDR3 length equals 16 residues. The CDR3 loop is CASSGGRGRIGQPQHF. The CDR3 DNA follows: TGTGCCAGCAGCGGCGGCAGGGGGCGTATTGGTCAGCCCCAGCATTTT.

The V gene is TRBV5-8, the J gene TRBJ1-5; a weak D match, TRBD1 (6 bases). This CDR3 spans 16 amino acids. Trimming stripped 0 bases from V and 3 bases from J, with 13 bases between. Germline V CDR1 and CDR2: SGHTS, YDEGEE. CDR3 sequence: CASSLEGRGYNQPQHF. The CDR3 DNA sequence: TGTGCCAGCAGCTTGGAAGGCAGGGGATACAATCAGCCCCAGCATTTT.

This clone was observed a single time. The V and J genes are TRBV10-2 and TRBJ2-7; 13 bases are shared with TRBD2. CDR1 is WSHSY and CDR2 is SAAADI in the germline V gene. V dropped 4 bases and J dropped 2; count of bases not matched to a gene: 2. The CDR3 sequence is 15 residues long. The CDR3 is CASSAGTSGAYEQYF. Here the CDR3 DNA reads TGCGCCAGCAGTGCCGGGACTAGCGGGGCCTACGAGCAGTACTTC.

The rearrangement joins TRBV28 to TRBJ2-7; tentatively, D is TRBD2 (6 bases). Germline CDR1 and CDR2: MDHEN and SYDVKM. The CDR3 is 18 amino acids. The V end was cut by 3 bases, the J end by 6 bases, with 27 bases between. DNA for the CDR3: TGTGCCAGCAGTTTCGGCGGGCGGGGTTTGGGGAACTTGGGCGAGCAGTACTTC. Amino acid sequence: CASSFGGRGLGNLGEQYF. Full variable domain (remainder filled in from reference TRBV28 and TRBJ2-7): DVKVTQSSRYLVKRTGEKVFLECVQDMDHENMFWYRQDPGLGLRLIYFSYDVKMKEKGDIPEGYSVSREKKERFSLILESASTNQTSMYLCASSFGGRGLGNLGEQYFGPGTRLTVT.